This T cell receptor (beta chain) is from a study of blood T cell repertoires in COVID-19. This clone was observed a handful of times. The CDR3 has 14 residues. In germline, CDR1 is MNHEY, CDR2 SVGAGI. Trimming took off 5 bases at V and 4 bases at J, with 14 bases between the two ends. Libraries were prepared by immunoSEQ multiplex PCR; TCRdb keeps only in-frame clonotypes and omits some of them. The table records some 200,000 clones, around four fifths of them present only once. The study assigned cohorts using participant-reported clinical history. This sequence joins TRBV6-5 and TRBJ1-2; maybe TRBD1 (5 bases). This TCR was sampled from a man in his forties or fifties who had recovered from COVID-19. The specimen was PBMCs or T cells enriched from blood (not recorded which). For the CDR3, the DNA is TGTGCCAGCAGTCCGGAACAGGAATCCTATGGCTACACCTTC. Amino acid sequence: CASSPEQESYGYTF.